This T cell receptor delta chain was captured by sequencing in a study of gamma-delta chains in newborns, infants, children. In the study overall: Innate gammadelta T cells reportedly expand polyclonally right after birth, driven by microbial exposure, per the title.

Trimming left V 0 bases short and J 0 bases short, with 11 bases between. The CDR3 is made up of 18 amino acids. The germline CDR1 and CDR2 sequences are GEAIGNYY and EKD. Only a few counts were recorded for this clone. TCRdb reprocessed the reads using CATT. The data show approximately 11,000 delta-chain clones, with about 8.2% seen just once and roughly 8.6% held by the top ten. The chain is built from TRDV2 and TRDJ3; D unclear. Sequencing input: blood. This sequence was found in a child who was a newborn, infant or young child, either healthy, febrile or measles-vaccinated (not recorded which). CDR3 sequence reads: CACDTVIWSSWDTRQMFF. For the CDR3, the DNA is TGTGCCTGTGACACCGTAATCTGGAGCTCCTGGGACACCCGACAGATGTTTTTC.